This T cell receptor (beta chain) originates from a study of blood T cell repertoires in COVID-19. This CDR3 has 14 amino acids. Germline V gene lookup returns CDR1 LNHDA and CDR2 SQIVND (reference sequence). V trimming: 6 bases; J trimming: 5 bases; junction bases outside the gene matches: 7. Original data processing: From reference gene primer amplification, estimates of nucleated cell counts were derived. Sequencing was performed with immunoSEQ multiplex PCR; in TCRdb, only in-frame clones are kept and a portion is missing. V, J and clone size are taken as reported in that table, and D and trimming were inferred from the DNA itself. The sample records fewer than 500,000 clones, roughly 90% being singletons.

The source material was PBMCs or T cells enriched from blood (not recorded which). The chain uses TRBV19 and TRBJ1-1; 9 positions match TRBD1. This sequence was found in a woman in her twenties or thirties with acute COVID-19. The CDR3 coding sequence is TGTGCCAGTAGCCCACAGGGGGCTAGGACTGAAGCTTTCTTT. Protein sequence: CASSPQGARTEAFF.